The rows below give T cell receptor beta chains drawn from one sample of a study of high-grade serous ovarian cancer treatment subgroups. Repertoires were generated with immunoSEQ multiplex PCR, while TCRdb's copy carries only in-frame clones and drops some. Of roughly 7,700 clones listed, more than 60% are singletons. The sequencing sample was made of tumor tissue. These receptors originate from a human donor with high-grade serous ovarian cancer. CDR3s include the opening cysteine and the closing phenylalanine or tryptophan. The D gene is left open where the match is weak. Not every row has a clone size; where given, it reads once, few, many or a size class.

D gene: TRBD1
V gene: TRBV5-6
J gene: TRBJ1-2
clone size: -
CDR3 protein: CASSFGQGANYGYTF
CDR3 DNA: TGTGCCAGCAGCTTCGGACAGGGAGCTAACTATGGCTACACCTTC

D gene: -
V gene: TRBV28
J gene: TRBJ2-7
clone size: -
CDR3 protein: CASIGSAGLQGYEQYF
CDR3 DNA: TGTGCCAGCATAGGTTCGGCGGGACTCCAGGGCTACGAGCAGTACTTC

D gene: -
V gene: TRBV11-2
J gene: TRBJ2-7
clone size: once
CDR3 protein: CASSLVAGNEQYF
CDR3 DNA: TGTGCCAGCAGCTTAGTTGCCGGGAACGAGCAGTACTTC

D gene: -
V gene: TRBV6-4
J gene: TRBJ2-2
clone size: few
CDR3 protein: CASRPSGRQTGELFF
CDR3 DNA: TGTGCCAGCAGGCCATCCGGGAGACAAACCGGGGAGCTGTTTTTT

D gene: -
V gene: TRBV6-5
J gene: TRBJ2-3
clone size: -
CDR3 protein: CASSYGPGESTDTQYF
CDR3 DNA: TGTGCCAGCAGTTACGGGCCGGGGGAGTCGACAGATACGCAGTATTTT

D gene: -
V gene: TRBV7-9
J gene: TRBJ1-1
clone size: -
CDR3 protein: CASTPGRTPASVNTEAFF
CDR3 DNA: TGTGCCAGTACCCCTGGGCGGACACCAGCCTCTGTGAACACTGAAGCTTTCTTT

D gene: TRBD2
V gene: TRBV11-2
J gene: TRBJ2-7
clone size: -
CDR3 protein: CASSLRLAGVEQYF
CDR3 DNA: TGTGCCAGCAGCTTAAGACTAGCGGGAGTCGAGCAGTACTTC

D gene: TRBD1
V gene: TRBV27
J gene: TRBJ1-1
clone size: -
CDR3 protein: CASSLLSAGGGTEAFF
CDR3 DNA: TGTGCCAGCAGTTTACTTTCCGCAGGGGGCGGCACTGAAGCTTTCTTT

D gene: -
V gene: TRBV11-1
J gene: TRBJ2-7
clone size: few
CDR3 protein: CASSRSGRDEQYF
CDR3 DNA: TGTGCCAGCAGCCGATCCGGACGCGACGAGCAGTACTTC

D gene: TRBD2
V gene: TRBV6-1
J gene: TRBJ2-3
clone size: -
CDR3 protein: CASSEEASGRVDTQYF
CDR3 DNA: TGTGCCAGCAGTGAAGAGGCTAGCGGGAGGGTAGATACGCAGTATTTT

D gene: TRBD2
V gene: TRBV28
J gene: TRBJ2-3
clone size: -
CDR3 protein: CASSHLSGRGADTQYF
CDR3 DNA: TGTGCCAGCAGTCACCTTAGCGGGAGAGGCGCAGATACGCAGTATTTT

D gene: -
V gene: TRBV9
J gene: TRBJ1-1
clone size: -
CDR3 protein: CASSDRTAGAKAFF
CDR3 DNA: TGTGCCAGCAGCGATCGGACAGCGGGTGCAAAAGCTTTCTTT

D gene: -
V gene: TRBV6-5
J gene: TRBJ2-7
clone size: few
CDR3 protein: CASSYNLDYEQYF
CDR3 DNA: TGTGCCAGCAGTTATAATCTGGACTACGAGCAGTACTTC

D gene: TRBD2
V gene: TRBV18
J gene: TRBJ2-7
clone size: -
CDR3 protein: CASSPLIAGGAEQYF
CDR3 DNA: TGTGCCAGCTCACCACTAATAGCGGGAGGGGCTGAGCAGTACTTC

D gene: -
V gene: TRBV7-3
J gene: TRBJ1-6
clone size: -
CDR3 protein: CASSREGPLHF
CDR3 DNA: TGTGCCAGCAGCCGGGAGGGACCCCTCCACTTT

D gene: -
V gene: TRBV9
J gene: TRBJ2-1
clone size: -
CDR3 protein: CASSPAGGGLRLFF
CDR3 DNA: TGTGCCAGCAGCCCGGCCGGAGGGGGCTTGAGGTTGTTCTTC

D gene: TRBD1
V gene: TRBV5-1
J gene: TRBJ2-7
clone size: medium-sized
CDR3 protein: CASSSSGTGAYEQYF
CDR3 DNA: TGCGCCAGCAGCTCGTCCGGGACAGGGGCCTACGAGCAGTACTTC

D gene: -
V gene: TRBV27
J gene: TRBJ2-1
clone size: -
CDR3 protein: CASRVQGPSIEQFF
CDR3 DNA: TGTGCCAGCAGGGTACAAGGGCCCTCCATCGAGCAGTTCTTC

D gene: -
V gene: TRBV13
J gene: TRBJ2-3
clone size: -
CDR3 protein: CASSLGRDTQYF
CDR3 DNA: TGTGCCAGCAGCTTAGGCAGAGATACGCAGTATTTT

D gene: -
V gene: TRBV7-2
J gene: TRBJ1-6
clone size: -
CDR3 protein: CASSPAPNSPLHF
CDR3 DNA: TGTGCCAGCAGCCCCGCCCCCAATTCACCCCTCCACTTT

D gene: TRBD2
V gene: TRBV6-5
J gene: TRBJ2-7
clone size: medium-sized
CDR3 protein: CASSESGREHEQYF
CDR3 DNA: TGTGCCAGCAGTGAAAGCGGGAGAGAACACGAGCAGTACTTC

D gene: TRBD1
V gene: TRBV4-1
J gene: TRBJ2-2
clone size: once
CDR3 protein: CASSRSWDRGYPPGELFF
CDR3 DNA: TGCGCCAGCAGTCGATCTTGGGACAGGGGGTACCCACCCGGGGAGCTGTTTTTT

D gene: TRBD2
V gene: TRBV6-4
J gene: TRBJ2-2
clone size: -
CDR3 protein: CASRYSPSGYYTGELFF
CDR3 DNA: TGTGCCAGCAGGTACTCCCCTAGCGGGTATTACACCGGGGAGCTGTTTTTT

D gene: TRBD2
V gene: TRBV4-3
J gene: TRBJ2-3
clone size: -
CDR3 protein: CASSQGLAGGDTQYF
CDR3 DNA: TGCGCCAGCAGCCAAGGACTAGCGGGAGGAGATACGCAGTATTTT

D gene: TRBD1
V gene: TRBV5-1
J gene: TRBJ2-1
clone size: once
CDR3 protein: CASSSRQGSSYNEQFF
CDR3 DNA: TGCGCCAGCAGCTCCCGACAGGGGAGCTCCTACAATGAGCAGTTCTTC

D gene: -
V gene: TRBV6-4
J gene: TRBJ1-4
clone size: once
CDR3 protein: CASSDEARGGQATNEKLFF
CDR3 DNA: TGTGCCAGCAGTGACGAGGCCCGGGGAGGCCAGGCAACTAATGAAAAACTGTTTTTT